These 23 T cell receptor beta chains were sequenced from one sample in a study of T cells in Graves' hyperthyroidism and ophthalmopathy. Amplification of TCR beta CDR3 regions used RNA as the template. The TCR CDR3 first-round RT-PCR relied on the HTBI primer set. TCRdb reprocessed the multiplex PCR reads with MiXCR, giving one entry per CDR3 protein. The data show 600,000 or so distinct CDR3 sequences, 15% to 20% seen once. Sequenced sample: blood. Source of these receptors: a woman aged 25 to 39 with Graves' hyperthyroidism.

Points on this clonotype: A much larger clone sits a single nucleotide away, making a read error possible. The chain couples TRBV5-1 to TRBJ1-1, with 10 bases that match TRBD1. Germline V gene data show CDR1 as SGHRS and CDR2 as YFSETQ. The CDR3 sequence is 15 residues long. CDR3 region: CASSLVGQGDTEASF. The CDR3 DNA sequence: TGCGCCAGCAGCTTGGTCGGACAGGGGGACACTGAAGCTTCCTTT.

This clonotype was seen ten or more times. J is TRBJ2-3 and V is TRBV11-2; D is perhaps TRBD1 (6 bases). Germline V gene sequence: CDR1 SGHAT, CDR2 FQNNGV. V lost 1 base and J 7 bases, leaving 24 bases between the germline ends. The CDR3 totals 18 residues. CDR3 protein: CASSLVGSGGPGDNTQYF. Here the CDR3 DNA reads TGTGCCAGCAGCTTAGTAGGATCCGGCGGCCCAGGGGATAATACGCAGTATTTT.

The CDR3 region is CASSVDGGWGNYNEQFF. CDR3 sequence (DNA): TGTGCCAGCAGCGTGGATGGGGGGTGGGGGAACTACAATGAGCAGTTCTTC. The chain is built from TRBV5-5 and TRBJ2-1; TRBD2 might be the D (6 bases). The V gene lost 4 bases and the J gene lost 3 bases, with 20 bases spanning the gap. The CDR3 contains 17 residues. Germline V gene sequence: CDR1 SGHKS, CDR2 YYEKEE (reference sequence).

This clonotype was seen at least ten times. V and J are TRBV2 and TRBJ2-5; D might be TRBD2 (5 bases). From germline, CDR1 is SNHLY and CDR2 FYNNEI. The V and J ends lost 8 bases and 3 bases respectively, with 19 bases between them. The CDR3 loop spans 15 amino acids. This CDR3 reads CASGGEWNSEETQYF. As DNA, the CDR3 is TGTGCCAGCGGAGGCGAATGGAATTCCGAAGAGACCCAGTACTTC.

V usage is TRBV5-1 and J usage is TRBJ1-3; unclear D gene. The CDR3 runs to 16 residues. Trimming removed 4 bases at V and 0 bases at J, with 14 bases between. The germline V gene has CDR1 SGHRS and CDR2 YFSETQ. In DNA, the CDR3 is TGCGCCAGCAGCGGAGGGAGAAGTAACTCTGGAAACACCATATATTTT. This sequence encodes CASSGGRSNSGNTIYF.

The chain links TRBV2 to TRBJ2-7, with 7 bases identical to TRBD2. Germline V gene lookup returns CDR1 SNHLY and CDR2 FYNNEI. J lost 5 bases, V lost 1 base, and 5 bases had no gene match. The CDR3 covers 14 residues. DNA for the CDR3: TGTGCCAGCAGTGAAGTGGGGGGGTTCCACGAGCAGTACTTC. This gives the protein CASSEVGGFHEQYF. The entire variable domain, with the rest obtained from reference TRBV2 and TRBJ2-7, is as follows: EPEVTQTPSHQVTQMGQEVILRCVPISNHLYFYWYRQILGQKVEFLVSFYNNEISEKSEIFDDQFSVERPDGSNFTLKIRSTKLEDSAMYFCASSEVGGFHEQYFGPGTRLTVT.

Only a few counts were recorded for this clonotype. A clone one base away is much larger, so this may be a read error. The chain employs TRBV28 and TRBJ2-7; possible D gene TRBD1, 5 bases. Trimming stripped 8 bases from V and 1 base from J, with 21 bases between. Per the germline V gene, CDR1 is MDHEN and CDR2 is SYDVKM. This CDR3 is 16 amino acids long. Here the CDR3 DNA reads TGTGCCAGCCGTACACCCGAAGGACACCGATCCTACGAGCAGTACTTC. It translates to CASRTPEGHRSYEQYF.

V is TRBV9 and J is TRBJ2-7, with 9 bases identical to TRBD2. Losses at the gene ends were 3 bases for V and 2 bases for J; bases not matched to a gene: 6. The germline gives CDR1 SGDLS, CDR2 YYNGEE. The CDR3 sequence is 15 residues long. In nucleotides, the CDR3 is TGTGCCAGCAGCGATAGCGGGAGTCCGGCCTACGAGCAGTACTTC. Amino acids: CASSDSGSPAYEQYF.

There are many counts of this clonotype. In DNA, the CDR3 is TGTGCCAGCAGCCCAGAGGACAGGGGGGGGAACATTCAGTACTTC. Amino acid sequence: CASSPEDRGGNIQYF. The chain links TRBV13 to TRBJ2-4, with TRBD1 matching over 10 bases. In germline, CDR1 is PRHDT, CDR2 FYEKMQ (reference sequence). The CDR3 is 15 residues long. After removal of 5 bases from V and 7 bases from J, the junction contained 8 bases not matched to a gene. Full variable domain (remainder filled in from reference TRBV13 and TRBJ2-4): AAGVIQSPRHLIKEKRETATLKCYPIPRHDTVYWYQQGPGQDPQFLISFYEKMQSDKGSIPDRFSAQQFSDYHSELNMSSLELGDSALYFCASSPEDRGGNIQYFGAGTRLSVL.

This clonotype occurred many times. The V gene is TRBV20-1, the J gene TRBJ2-7; a weak D match, TRBD2 (5 bases). Germline V gene lookup returns CDR1 DFQATT and CDR2 SNEGSKA (reference sequence). The V and J ends lost 6 bases and 3 bases respectively, with 15 bases between them. The CDR3 has 13 residues. The CDR3 here is CSAPLRADYEQYF. CDR3 coding DNA: TGCAGTGCCCCCCTCCGAGCGGACTACGAGCAGTACTTC.

This clonotype was seen repeatedly, ten times or more. J is TRBJ2-1 and V is TRBV6-2 or TRBV6-3; 13 bases are shared with TRBD2. The CDR3 has 15 amino acids. The germline CDR1 and CDR2 sequences are MNHEY and SVGEGT. The V and J ends lost 6 bases and 9 bases, in that order; junction bases with no gene match: 8. CDR3 protein: CASSSGLAGVSEQFF. The CDR3 nucleotides are TGTGCCAGCAGCTCCGGACTAGCGGGAGTATCTGAGCAGTTCTTC.

On this clonotype: One junction end disagrees with the germline gene, perhaps due to a read error. The rearrangement joins TRBV7-3 to TRBJ1-1; D gene ambiguous. CDR3 length: 14 residues. Germline CDR1 and CDR2: SGHTA and FQGTGA. The CDR3 here is CASSPATVNIEAFF. CDR3 in DNA: TGTGCCAGCAGCCCCGCTACAGTTAACATTGAAGCTTTCTTT.

This clonotype occurred a few times. The chain joins TRBV29-1 to TRBJ1-1, with D uncertain. V gave up 7 bases and J gave up 4 bases, with 16 bases separating them. The germline V gene has CDR1 SQVTM and CDR2 ANQGSEA. The length of the CDR3 is 13 residues. The CDR3, as DNA: TGCAGCGCGAGGACGCCGCTTGGCACTGAAGCTTTCTTT. Its protein is CSARTPLGTEAFF. The complete variable domain, with remaining parts taken from reference TRBV29-1 and TRBJ1-1, reads SAVISQKPSRDICQRGTSLTIQCQVDSQVTMMFWYRQQPGQSLTLIATANQGSEATYESGFVIDKFPISRPNLTFSTLTVSNMSPEDSSIYLCSARTPLGTEAFFGQGTRLTVV.

This clonotype was counted at least ten times. CDR3 amino acids: CASRSDRTGDEQFF. The CDR3 DNA follows: TGTGCCAGCAGATCGGACAGGACAGGGGATGAGCAGTTCTTC. The V call is TRBV11-2, the J call TRBJ2-1; 9 nucleotides match TRBD1. Trimming cost V 6 bases and J 8 bases; bases outside gene matches: 8. CDR1 is SGHAT, CDR2 FQNNGV, per germline. CDR3 length: 14 residues.

This clonotype was found a few times. This chain joins TRBV20-1 and TRBJ1-2; tentatively, D is TRBD1 (6 bases). Germline values: CDR1 DFQATT, CDR2 SNEGSKA (reference sequence). The CDR3 runs to 14 residues. V was trimmed by 3 bases and J by 3 bases, leaving 14 bases between them. The CDR3 DNA follows: TGCAGTGCTAGTGGACAGTCCTGGGACTATGGCTACACCTTC. Residues: CSASGQSWDYGYTF.

This chain joins TRBV18 and TRBJ2-5, with TRBD2 matching over 8 bases. This CDR3 region has 13 residues. Germline assignment: CDR1 KGHSH and CDR2 LQKENI. The J segment lost 4 bases and the V segment lost 5 bases, leaving 3 bases of the junction unmatched. The CDR3 here is CASSSGLGETQYF. The DNA of the CDR3 is TGTGCCAGCTCATCGGGACTAGGAGAGACCCAGTACTTC.

J is TRBJ2-1 and V is TRBV20-1; TRBD2 is a possible D gene (6 bases). The length of the CDR3 is 14 residues. Trimming pared 5 bases from V and 4 bases from J, leaving 15 bases between. Germline V lookup: CDR1 DFQATT, CDR2 SNEGSKA (reference sequence). CDR3 nucleotide sequence: TGCAGTGCTTCTCGGGAGCCGTATTACAATGAGCAGTTCTTC. This codes for CSASREPYYNEQFF.

This clonotype has a count of ten or more. This CDR3 reads CASRGSSGPSYEQYF. The CDR3 DNA reads TGTGCCAGCAGGGGATCTAGCGGGCCCTCCTACGAGCAGTACTTC. The chain combines TRBV27 with TRBJ2-7; 8 bases are shared with TRBD2. The V gene's germline CDR1 is MNHEY and CDR2 SMNVEV (reference sequence). This CDR3 region has 15 residues. V gave up 6 bases and J gave up 0 bases; unmatched junction bases: 7.

This clonotype was counted many times. The chain employs TRBV12-3 or TRBV12-4 and TRBJ2-1, with 8 nucleotides matching TRBD2. Unmatched junction bases numbered 2, after V lost 4 bases and J lost 6 bases. There are 13 residues in the CDR3. The chain's CDR3 is CASSYGGGNEQFF. CDR3 in DNA: TGTGCCAGCAGTTACGGGGGGGGCAATGAGCAGTTCTTC.

This chain joins TRBV5-1 and TRBJ2-5; 7 bases are a match to TRBD1. The CDR3 is made up of 15 amino acids. The V and J ends lost 7 bases and 5 bases, in that order; junction bases with no gene match: 14. Germline lookup yields CDR1 SGHRS and CDR2 YFSETQ. CDR3 loop: CASGNGTALGETQYF. CDR3 bases: TGCGCCAGCGGAAACGGGACAGCATTAGGGGAGACCCAGTACTTC.

This clonotype was seen more than once but under ten times. The chain is built from TRBV12-5 and TRBJ1-3, with D unclear. CDR3 length: 14 amino acids. The germline V gene encodes CDR1 LGHNT and CDR2 FRNRAP. Trimming took 6 bases from V and 0 from J, leaving 9 bases between them. The CDR3 region is CASGSTNSGNTIYF. The CDR3 region has the DNA TGTGCTAGTGGATCGACAAACTCTGGAAACACCATATATTTT.

This clonotype was detected a few times. The chain employs TRBV7-9 and TRBJ2-7, with TRBD1 matching over 7 bases. CDR1 is SEHNR, CDR2 FQNEAQ, per germline (reference sequence). V lost 5 bases and J lost 0; bases outside the gene matches: 16. CDR3 length: 18 residues. The DNA for the CDR3 is TGTGCCAGCAGCCCAGCCCGTTTTCGACAGGGTAGCTCCTACGAGCAGTACTTC. Translating it yields CASSPARFRQGSSYEQYF. Full variable domain (rest looked up from reference TRBV7-9 and TRBJ2-7): DTGVSQNPRHKITKRGQNVTFRCDPISEHNRLYWYRQTLGQGPEFLTYFQNEAQLEKSRLLSDRFSAERPKGSFSTLEIQRTEQGDSAMYLCASSPARFRQGSSYEQYFGPGTRLTVT.

This clonotype came up a few times. The chain carries TRBV6-2 or TRBV6-3 and TRBJ2-7; D tentatively fits TRBD1 or TRBD2 (5 bases each). Germline loops: CDR1 MNHEY, CDR2 SVGEGT. The CDR3 has 15 amino acids. V lost 0 bases to trimming and J lost 2 bases, with 11 bases between them. The CDR3 loop is CASSYSWGMTYEQYF. In nucleotides, the CDR3 is TGTGCCAGCAGTTACTCGTGGGGGATGACCTACGAGCAGTACTTC.